The source of this T cell receptor beta chain is a study of blood T cells in healthy people across ages. A second PCR, run for about 7 to 12 cycles, used a sample-barcoded 5' primer plus a J-beta primer mix. TCRdb re-called the 5' RACE reads through MiXCR, storing one row per CDR3 protein. The table includes roughly 1,500,000 distinct CDR3 sequences, 30% to 35% detected once. Germline lookup yields CDR1 SQVTM and CDR2 ANQGSEA. J lost 4 bases, V lost 6 bases, and 2 bases had no gene match. The CDR3 totals 11 residues. This TCR was recovered from a woman in her 30s in good health. The sample taken for sequencing was blood. V gene TRBV29-1 combines with J gene TRBJ1-2; 7 nucleotides agree with TRBD1. The chain's CDR3 is CSVRGLYGYTF. DNA of the CDR3: TGCAGCGTAAGGGGGCTCTATGGCTACACCTTC.